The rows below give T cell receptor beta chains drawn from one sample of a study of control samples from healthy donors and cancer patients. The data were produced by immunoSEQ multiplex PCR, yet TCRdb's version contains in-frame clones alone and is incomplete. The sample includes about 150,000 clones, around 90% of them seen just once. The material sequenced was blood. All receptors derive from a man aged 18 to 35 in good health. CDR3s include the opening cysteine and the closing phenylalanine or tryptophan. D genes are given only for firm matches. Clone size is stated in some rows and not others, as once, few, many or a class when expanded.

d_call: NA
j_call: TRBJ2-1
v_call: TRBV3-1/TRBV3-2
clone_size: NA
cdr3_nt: TGTGCCAGCAGGGGTGGGGTAGGGGCCTACAATGAGCAGTTCTTC
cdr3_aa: CASRGGVGAYNEQFF

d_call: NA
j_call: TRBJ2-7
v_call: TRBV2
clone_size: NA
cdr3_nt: TGTGCCAGCAGTGCCGAGGAGTCCTACGAGCAGTACTTC
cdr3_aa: CASSAEESYEQYF

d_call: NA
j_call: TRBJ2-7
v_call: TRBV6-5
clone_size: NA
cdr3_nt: TGTGCCAGCAGTTCCCTGCTAGGGAGCACCGACGAGCAGTACTTC
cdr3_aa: CASSSLLGSTDEQYF

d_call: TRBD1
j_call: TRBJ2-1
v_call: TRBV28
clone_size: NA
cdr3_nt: TGTGCCAGCAGCTTAAGGGGGCCCAGCGAGCAGTTCTTC
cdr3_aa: CASSLRGPSEQFF

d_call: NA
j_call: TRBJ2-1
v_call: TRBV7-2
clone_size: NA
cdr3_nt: TGTGCCAGCAGCTTAGGGAGGGGGTCGAGCTCCTACAATGAGCAGTTCTTC
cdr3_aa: CASSLGRGSSSYNEQFF

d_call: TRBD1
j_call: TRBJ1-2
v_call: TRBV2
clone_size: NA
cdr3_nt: TGTGCCAGCAGTGCGCTTTCAGGGGGTTCTTATGGCTACACCTTC
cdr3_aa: CASSALSGGSYGYTF

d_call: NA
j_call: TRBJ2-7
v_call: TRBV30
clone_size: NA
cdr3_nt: TGTGCCTGGAGGGTTGAGGTGGGGGAGCAGTACTTC
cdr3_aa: CAWRVEVGEQYF

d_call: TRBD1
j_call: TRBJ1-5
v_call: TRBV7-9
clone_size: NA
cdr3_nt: TGTGCCAGCAGCCTTACAGGGGAGCAGCCCCAGCATTTT
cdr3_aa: CASSLTGEQPQHF

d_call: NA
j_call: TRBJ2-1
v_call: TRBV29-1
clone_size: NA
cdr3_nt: TGCAGCGGAAAACAGGGGGGGGAGCAGTTCTTC
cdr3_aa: CSGKQGGEQFF

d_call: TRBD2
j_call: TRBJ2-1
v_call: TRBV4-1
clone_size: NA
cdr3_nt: TGCGCCAGCAGCCCAACGTGGGGGGAGGGTGAGCAGTTCTTC
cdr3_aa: CASSPTWGEGEQFF

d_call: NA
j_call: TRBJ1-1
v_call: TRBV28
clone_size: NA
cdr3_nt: TGTGCCAGCAGATGGGAGGGAAGGACTGAAGCTTTCTTT
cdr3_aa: CASRWEGRTEAFF

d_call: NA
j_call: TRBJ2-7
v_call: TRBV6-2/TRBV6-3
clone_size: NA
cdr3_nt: TGTGCCAGCAGTTACTCGGAAGGGAGCTCCTACGAGCAGTACTTC
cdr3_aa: CASSYSEGSSYEQYF

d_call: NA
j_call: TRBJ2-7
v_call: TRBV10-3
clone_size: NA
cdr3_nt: TGTGCCATCAGTGGCCGGGGATTATCGGAGAGGTACTTC
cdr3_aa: CAISGRGLSERYF

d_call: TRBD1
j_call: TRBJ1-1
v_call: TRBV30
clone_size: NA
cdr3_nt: TGTGCCTGGAGTGGGGGGACAGGGAACACTGAAGCTTTCTTT
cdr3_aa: CAWSGGTGNTEAFF

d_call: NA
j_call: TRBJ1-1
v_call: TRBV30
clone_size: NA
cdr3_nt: TGTGCCTGGAGAGGAAACACTGAAGCTTTCTTT
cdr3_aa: CAWRGNTEAFF

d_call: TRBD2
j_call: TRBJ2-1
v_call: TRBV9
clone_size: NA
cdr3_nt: TGTGCCAGCAGCACCAGCGGGGGCGTCTACAATGAGCAGTTCTTC
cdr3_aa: CASSTSGGVYNEQFF

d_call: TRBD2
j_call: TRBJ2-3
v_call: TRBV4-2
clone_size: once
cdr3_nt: TGTGCCAGCAGCCTCGGACTAGTGGACTCGGCAGATACGCAGTATTTT
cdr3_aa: CASSLGLVDSADTQYF

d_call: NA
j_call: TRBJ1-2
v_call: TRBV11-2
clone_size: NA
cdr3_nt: TGTGCCAGCAGCCAAACTAGGCCCTATGGCTACACCTTC
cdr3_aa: CASSQTRPYGYTF

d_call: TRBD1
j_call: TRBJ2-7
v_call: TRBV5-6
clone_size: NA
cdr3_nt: TGTGCCAGCAGCTTGGAGACAGGGATCGTCGAGCAGTACTTC
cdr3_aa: CASSLETGIVEQYF

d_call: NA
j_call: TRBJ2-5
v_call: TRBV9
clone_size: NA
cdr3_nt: TGTGCCAGCACCCCGGGGGGCCGAACCCTACCAGAGACCCAGTACTTC
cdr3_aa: CASTPGGRTLPETQYF

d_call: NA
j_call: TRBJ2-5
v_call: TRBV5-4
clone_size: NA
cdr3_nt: TGTGCCAGCAGCTCCCGGACAATCCAAGAGACCCAGTACTTC
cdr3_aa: CASSSRTIQETQYF

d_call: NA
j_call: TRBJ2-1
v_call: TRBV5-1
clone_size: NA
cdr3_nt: TGCGCCAGCAGCAAGACGGGGGCCTACAATGAGCAGTTCTTC
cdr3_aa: CASSKTGAYNEQFF

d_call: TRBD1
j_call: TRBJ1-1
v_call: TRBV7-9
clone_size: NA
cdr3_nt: TGTGCCAGCAGTTTAACCGGGACAGGTGAAGCTTTCTTT
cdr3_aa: CASSLTGTGEAFF

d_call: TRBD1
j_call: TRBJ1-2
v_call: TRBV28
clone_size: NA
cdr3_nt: TGTGCCAGCAGTTTGGCAGGGGGCTATGGCTACACCTTC
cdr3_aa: CASSLAGGYGYTF

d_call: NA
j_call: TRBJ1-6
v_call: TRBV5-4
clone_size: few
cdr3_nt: TGTGCCAGCAGCTTGACAGGCTCCTATAATTCACCCCTCCACTTT
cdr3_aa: CASSLTGSYNSPLHF

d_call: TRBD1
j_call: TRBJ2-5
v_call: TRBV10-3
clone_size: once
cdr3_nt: TGTGCCATAAAAGGGACAGGGGATTTTGAGACCCAGTACTTC
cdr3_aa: CAIKGTGDFETQYF

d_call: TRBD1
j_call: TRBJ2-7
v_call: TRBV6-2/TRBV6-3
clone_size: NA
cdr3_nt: TGTGCCAGCAGTTACTCGAAGGCCCCGGGACAGGGGGAGGACGAGCAGTACTTC
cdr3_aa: CASSYSKAPGQGEDEQYF

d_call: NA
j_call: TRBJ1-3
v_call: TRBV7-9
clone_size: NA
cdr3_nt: TGTGCCAGCACCAACTTCGGGTCCCTCTCTGGAAACACCATATATTTT
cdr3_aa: CASTNFGSLSGNTIYF

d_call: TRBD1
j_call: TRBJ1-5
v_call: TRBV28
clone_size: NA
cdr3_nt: TGTGCCAGCAGGAACAGGGGGTCGAGTCAGCCCCAGCATTTT
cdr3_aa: CASRNRGSSQPQHF

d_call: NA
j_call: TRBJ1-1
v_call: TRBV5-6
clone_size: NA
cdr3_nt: TGTGCCAGCAGCCTCACAGGGAACACTGAAGCTTTCTTT
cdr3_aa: CASSLTGNTEAFF

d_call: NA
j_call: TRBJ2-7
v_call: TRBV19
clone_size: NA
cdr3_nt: TGTGCCAGTAGTATTGGAACAGGGTACCTCTACGAGCAGTACTTC
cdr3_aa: CASSIGTGYLYEQYF

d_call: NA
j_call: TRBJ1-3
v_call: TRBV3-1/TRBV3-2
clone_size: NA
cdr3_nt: TGTGCCAGCAGCCACCTTGACGGATCCACCATATATTTT
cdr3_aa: CASSHLDGSTIYF

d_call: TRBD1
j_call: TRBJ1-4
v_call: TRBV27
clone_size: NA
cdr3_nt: TGTGCCAGCAGGAGAGGACAGGGACGTGAAAAACTGTTTTTT
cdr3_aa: CASRRGQGREKLFF